This section outlines one TCR beta chain sequence together with its context. Source study methods: Estimated nucleated cell counts came from reference gene primer amplification. The protocol was immunoSEQ multiplex PCR, while the TCRdb copy is restricted to in-frame clones and leaves out a portion. V, J and clone size reflect that table, while D and trimming were determined from the DNA. The table records approximately 81,000 clones, roughly 78% of them present only once. The data belong to a study of blood T cell repertoires in COVID-19. Losses at the gene ends were 0 bases for V and 2 bases for J; bases not matched to a gene: 2. CDR1 and CDR2 from the germline V gene are SGHRS and YFSETQ. The CDR3 contains 14 residues.

The clonotype was recovered from a human donor in a cohort sampled during active COVID-19. Sequencing was done on a sample of peripheral blood. This sequence joins TRBV5-1 and TRBJ2-7, with 7 bases matching TRBD1. CDR3: CASSLDRGPYEQYF. CDR3 nucleotide sequence: TGCGCCAGCAGCTTGGACAGGGGACCCTACGAGCAGTACTTC.